The 29 T cell receptor beta chains in this list originate from one sample, sequenced in a study of blood T cell repertoires in COVID-19. The method was immunoSEQ multiplex PCR; TCRdb's version includes in-frame clones alone and lacks a portion of them. The sample holds roughly 180,000 clones, around four fifths seen once. Sequenced: PBMCs or T cells enriched from blood (not recorded which). The receptors were sampled from a woman aged 45-60 years who had recovered from COVID-19.

This clone came up once. V is TRBV7-5 and J is TRBJ1-1; no check of the table's D call, TRBD1, against the DNA was made. TRBV7-5 has pseudogene status. The CDR3 extends over 14 amino acids. The CDR3 protein is CVRSSQAADTEAFF. Written as DNA, the CDR3 is TGTGTCAGAAGCTCACAGGCGGCGGACACTGAAGCTTTCTTT.

The chain recombines TRBV5-1 with TRBJ1-4; 10 nucleotides match TRBD1. The CDR3 covers 14 residues. Germline lookup yields CDR1 SGHRS and CDR2 YFSETQ. V lost 3 bases to trimming and J lost 6 bases; unmatched junction nucleotides: 2. The CDR3 is CASSYGQGDEKLFF. The CDR3 DNA is TGCGCCAGCAGCTACGGACAGGGGGATGAAAAACTGTTTTTT. The variable domain in full, completed from reference TRBV5-1 and TRBJ1-4, reads KAGVTQTPRYLIKTRGQQVTLSCSPISGHRSVSWYQQTPGQGLQFLFEYFSETQRNKGNFPGRFSGRQFSNSRSEMNVSTLELGDSALYLCASSYGQGDEKLFFGSGTQLSVL.

The chain uses TRBV12-5 and TRBJ2-1; the D is unclear. Germline V gives CDR1 LGHNT, CDR2 FRNRAP. V was clipped by 1 base and J by 9 bases, with 10 bases between them. This CDR3 has 13 residues. In DNA, the CDR3 is TGTGCTAGTGGTTTGGGAGGTTTCGGTGAGCAGTTCTTC. It encodes CASGLGGFGEQFF. The complete variable domain, with remaining parts taken from reference TRBV12-5 and TRBJ2-1, reads DARVTQTPRHKVTEMGQEVTMRCQPILGHNTVFWYRQTMMQGLELLAYFRNRAPLDDSGMPKDRFSAEMPDATLATLKIQPSEPRDSAVYFCASGLGGFGEQFFGPGTRLTVL.

The chain combines TRBV6-2 or TRBV6-3 with TRBJ2-1; D is undetermined. V lost 0 bases and J lost 7, with 7 bases in between. Germline-derived CDR1 and CDR2 are MNHEY and SVGEGT. There are 13 residues in the CDR3. Written as DNA, the CDR3 is TGTGCCAGCAGTTACTCGTCCCAAAATGAGCAGTTCTTC. Protein product: CASSYSSQNEQFF.

This clone was observed once. The chain carries TRBV7-9 and TRBJ1-2; 11 nucleotides agree with TRBD1. After removal of 4 bases from V and 8 bases from J, the junction contained 9 bases not matched to a gene. This CDR3 comprises 15 residues. Germline lookup yields CDR1 SEHNR and CDR2 FQNEAQ (reference sequence). As DNA, the CDR3 is TGTGCCAGCAGCTCAGGACAGGGGGCCGTAGGGGGCTACACCTTC. Translated: CASSSGQGAVGGYTF.

This chain uses TRBV18 with TRBJ1-2; no clear D. Trimming pared 2 bases from V and 7 bases from J, leaving 8 bases between. Germline CDR1 and CDR2: KGHSH and LQKENI. The CDR3 is 12 amino acids. The CDR3 region has the DNA TGTGCCAGCTCACCAATGGCGGGTGGCTACACCTTC. Its translation is CASSPMAGGYTF.

The chain joins TRBV7-8 to TRBJ2-1; no reliable D call. V was clipped by 3 bases and J by 5 bases, with 20 bases between them. From germline, CDR1 is SGHVS and CDR2 FQNEAQ. This CDR3 comprises 17 residues. The CDR3 is CASSFRRVGVVDNEQFF. As DNA, the CDR3 is TGTGCCAGCAGCTTCAGGCGCGTTGGTGTAGTGGACAATGAGCAGTTCTTC.

The rearrangement links TRBV27 to TRBJ1-2; a weak D match, TRBD1 (5 bases). Germline values: CDR1 MNHEY, CDR2 SMNVEV (reference sequence). The CDR3 sequence is 16 residues long. V lost 5 bases to trimming and J lost 7 bases, with 23 bases between them. CDR3 nucleotides: TGTGCCAGCAGTAGGACCAAACCACCCATAAGGGGTGGCTACACCTTC. Its protein product is CASSRTKPPIRGGYTF.

The rearrangement joins TRBV5-6 to TRBJ2-7; maybe TRBD2 (6 bases). Germline CDR1 SGHDT, CDR2 YYEEEE. Trimming removed 10 bases from V and 0 bases from J, with 14 bases in between. The CDR3 spans 13 residues. The CDR3 spells CASFGRSSYEQYV. The CDR3, as DNA: TGTGCCTCTTTTGGGAGGAGCTCCTACGAGCAGTACGTC.

V usage is TRBV9 and J usage is TRBJ1-2, with D unresolved. Germline CDR1 and CDR2: SGDLS and YYNGEE. V was clipped by 0 bases and J by 2 bases, with 14 bases between them. The CDR3 contains 16 residues. CDR3 loop: CASSVASGPLNYGYTF. CDR3 DNA sequence: TGTGCCAGCAGCGTAGCTTCCGGTCCCTTAAACTATGGCTACACCTTC.

The rearrangement links TRBV25-1 to TRBJ2-1; 8 bases are a match to TRBD2. Germline-derived CDR1 and CDR2 are MGHDK and SYGVNS. The CDR3 spans 15 residues. The V and J ends lost 8 bases and 15 bases, in that order; junction bases with no gene match: 21. The CDR3 here is CASAGPLLLERERFF. The CDR3 DNA follows: TGTGCCAGCGCGGGGCCACTCCTACTCGAGCGGGAGAGGTTCTTC.

As DNA, the CDR3 is TGTGCCAGCAGCTTTCCAGGGTACGGAAACACCATATATTTT. This translates into CASSFPGYGNTIYF. This chain joins TRBV11-2 and TRBJ1-3; a possible D gene is TRBD1 (5 bases). Germline V gene data show CDR1 as SGHAT and CDR2 as FQNNGV. Deletions cut 3 bases from V and 4 bases from J, with 10 bases between. The CDR3 covers 14 residues.

The chain is built from TRBV6-5 and TRBJ2-1; 9 bases line up with TRBD1. Looked up from germline, CDR1 is MNHEY and CDR2 is SVGAGI. V was pared by 4 bases and J by 6 bases, with 4 bases of the junction left unmatched. The CDR3 runs to 14 residues. The CDR3 loop reads CASSSGTGLNEQFF. For the CDR3, the DNA is TGTGCCAGCAGTTCCGGGACAGGGCTCAATGAGCAGTTCTTC.

This clone was recorded once. The chain joins TRBV9 to TRBJ1-1, with TRBD1 matching over 10 bases. With V trimmed by 0 bases and J by 8 bases, 7 bases remained unmatched. The CDR3 extends over 15 amino acids. CDR1 and CDR2 from the germline V gene are SGDLS and YYNGEE. Here the CDR3 DNA reads TGTGCCAGCAGCGTAGTAGGGACAGGGGCTAGCGAAGCTTTCTTT. Translation gives CASSVVGTGASEAFF. Supplemented by reference TRBV9 and TRBJ1-1, the full variable domain reads DSGVTQTPKHLITATGQRVTLRCSPRSGDLSVYWYQQSLDQGLQFLIQYYNGEERAKGNILERFSAQQFPDLHSELNLSSLELGDSALYFCASSVVGTGASEAFFGQGTRLTVV.

This chain connects TRBV11-2 to TRBJ2-5; no definite D call. V lost 1 base to trimming and J lost 7 bases, with 10 bases between them. The CDR3 totals 13 residues. CDR1 is SGHAT and CDR2 is FQNNGV in the germline V gene. The CDR3 region is CASSLVGYGTQYF. The CDR3 nucleotides read TGTGCCAGCAGCTTAGTCGGGTACGGGACCCAGTACTTC.

The chain employs TRBV5-6 and TRBJ1-6; D may be TRBD1 (5 bases). From germline, CDR1 is SGHDT and CDR2 YYEEEE. The V end lost 0 bases, the J end lost 7 bases, and 8 bases lay between the germline ends. The CDR3 has 14 residues. The CDR3: CASSLEGNNSPLHF. CDR3 DNA: TGTGCCAGCAGCTTGGAGGGGAACAATTCACCCCTCCACTTT. Combining the CDR3 with reference TRBV5-6 and TRBJ1-6 gives the whole variable domain DAGVTQSPTHLIKTRGQQVTLRCSPKSGHDTVSWYQQALGQGPQFIFQYYEEEERQRGNFPDRFSGHQFPNYSSELNVNALLLGDSALYLCASSLEGNNSPLHFGNGTRLTVT.

V is TRBV12-3 or TRBV12-4 and J is TRBJ1-2; no reliable D call. V lost 5 bases to trimming and J lost 6 bases, with 10 bases between them. The CDR3 consists of 12 residues. The CDR3 protein is CASSPRLDGYTF. The CDR3 nucleotides read TGTGCCAGCAGTCCGAGATTGGATGGCTACACCTTC.

V and J are TRBV12-3 or TRBV12-4 and TRBJ1-4; 7 nucleotides align to TRBD1. CDR3 size: 13 residues. V lost 7 bases and J lost 5; bases outside the gene matches: 4. CDR3 residues: CASNRDRNEKLFF. DNA for the CDR3: TGTGCCAGCAACCGGGACAGAAATGAAAAACTGTTTTTT.

This clone has a single count. The chain couples TRBV7-9 to TRBJ2-5, with D tentatively TRBD2 (5 bases). Germline CDR1 is SEHNR and CDR2 is FQNEAQ (reference sequence). The CDR3 extends over 18 amino acids. V was clipped by 4 bases and J by 2 bases, with 23 bases between them. CDR3 bases: TGTGCCAGCAGCTCCGCGGGCCGGCCCACAATCTTTCAAGAGACCCAGTACTTC. Translating it yields CASSSAGRPTIFQETQYF.

The chain links TRBV5-1 to TRBJ2-2; D is undetermined. This CDR3 is built from 14 residues. V lost 4 bases and J 0 bases, leaving 7 bases between the germline ends. CDR1 is SGHRS, CDR2 YFSETQ, per germline. This CDR3 is CASSTNPNTGELFF. CDR3 coding DNA: TGCGCCAGCAGCACTAACCCGAACACCGGGGAGCTGTTTTTT.

The chain is built from TRBV19 and TRBJ1-2; 7 bases align to TRBD1. Germline trimming cut 6 bases from V and 8 bases from J; bases unmatched to any gene: 12. In germline, CDR1 is LNHDA, CDR2 SQIVND (reference sequence). This CDR3 comprises 14 residues. CDR3 residues: CASSEGASYEGYTF. The CDR3 DNA reads as TGTGCCAGTAGCGAGGGGGCTAGCTATGAAGGCTACACCTTC.

The chain carries TRBV6-4 and TRBJ2-1; tentatively, D is TRBD1 (6 bases). This CDR3 is built from 13 residues. Germline V lookup: CDR1 MRHNA, CDR2 SNTAGT. With 8 bases removed from V and 4 bases from J, the gap between germline ends came to 12 bases. In DNA, the CDR3 is TGTGCCAGCCGGGACACGGGATACAATGAGCAGTTCTTC. It codes for CASRDTGYNEQFF.

This chain uses TRBV13 with TRBJ1-5, with TRBD1 matching 7 bases. CDR1 PRHDT and CDR2 FYEKMQ come from the germline V gene (reference sequence). The ends lost 6 bases at V and 3 bases at J; junction bases unmatched: 5. CDR3 length equals 14 residues. The CDR3 nucleotides read TGTGCCAGCAGTTTCAGGGGGTTCAATCAGCCCCAGCATTTT. This codes for CASSFRGFNQPQHF.

This chain joins TRBV3-1 (or the pseudogene TRBV3-2) and TRBJ2-2; 9 bases agree with TRBD1. V gave up 6 bases and J gave up 4 bases; unmatched junction bases: 9. Germline CDR1 reads LGHDT; CDR2 reads YNNKEL (reference sequence). The CDR3 spans 16 residues. CDR3: CASRSRGQGITGELFF. CDR3 sequence (DNA): TGTGCCAGCAGGTCGCGGGGACAGGGTATCACCGGGGAGCTGTTTTTT.

The gene calls are TRBV6-5 and TRBJ1-5; TRBD1 aligns across 9 bases. CDR1 and CDR2 from the germline V gene are MNHEY and SVGAGI. Trimming removed 8 bases from V and 6 bases from J; junction bases left unmatched: 5. This CDR3 spans 13 amino acids. CDR3 in DNA: TGTGCCAGCGGGACAGGGTGGGGTCAGCCCCAGCATTTT. This codes for CASGTGWGQPQHF.

The chain couples TRBV27 to TRBJ1-1; D unresolved. The CDR3 loop spans 13 amino acids. Germline assignment: CDR1 MNHEY and CDR2 SMNVEV (reference sequence). V lost 8 bases, J lost 3 bases, and 13 bases lay in between. CDR3 in amino acids: CASYRGAYTEAFF. CDR3 nucleotide sequence: TGTGCCAGCTACCGGGGAGCCTACACTGAAGCTTTCTTT.

The chain has TRBV13 and TRBJ1-4, with TRBD1 matching over 8 bases. There are 16 residues in the CDR3. Germline CDR1 PRHDT, CDR2 FYEKMQ (reference sequence). V shed 0 bases, J shed 8 bases, and the junction held 8 bases outside the gene matches. The CDR3 region has the DNA TGTGCCAGCAGCTTAGGGAAGACAGGGGCCATCGAAAAACTGTTTTTT. It encodes CASSLGKTGAIEKLFF.

This sequence joins TRBV3-1 (or the pseudogene TRBV3-2) and TRBJ1-6; D is perhaps TRBD1 (5 bases). Germline V CDR1 and CDR2: LGHDT, YNNKEL (reference sequence). This CDR3 contains 14 residues. V lost 4 bases, J lost 6 bases, and 10 bases lay in between. CDR3 nucleotides: TGTGCCAGCAGCCGGGGCGGGGTTAATTCACCCCTCCACTTT. It translates to CASSRGGVNSPLHF.

The chain carries TRBV9 and TRBJ2-5; 7 bases are a match to TRBD1. Trimming cost V 4 bases and J 6 bases; bases outside gene matches: 9. CDR3 length equals 14 residues. The germline V gene has CDR1 SGDLS and CDR2 YYNGEE. Here the CDR3 reads CASSSTTGLKTQYF. The CDR3 DNA reads TGTGCCAGCAGCTCAACGACAGGGTTGAAGACCCAGTACTTC.